This T cell receptor beta chain was identified in a study of T cells in Graves' hyperthyroidism and ophthalmopathy. V dropped 3 bases and J dropped 1; count of bases not matched to a gene: 8. Germline CDR1 and CDR2: KGHSH and LQKENI. This CDR3 is 16 amino acids long. RNA transcripts provided the source from which TCR beta CDR3 regions were amplified. When the TCR CDR3 underwent first-round RT-PCR, the HTBI primer set was used. TCRdb reanalysed the multiplex PCR reads using MiXCR and keeps one entry per CDR3 protein. The repertoire includes some 760,000 distinct CDR3 sequences, 11% to 15% of them detected once, and roughly 10% sits in the top ten. This clonotype was seen a few times.

Sequencing input: blood. This receptor was taken from a woman aged 18-29 years with Graves' hyperthyroidism. The chain couples TRBV18 to TRBJ2-7; 8 nucleotides agree with TRBD2. CDR3 nucleotide sequence: TGTGCCAGCTCACCCGCCGGGACTAGTCGGTCCTACGAGCAGTACTTC. It yields the protein CASSPAGTSRSYEQYF.